The clone carrying this TCR beta chain has a handful of counts. The trim removed 5 bases at V and 0 bases at J, leaving 8 bases unmatched. CDR3 length: 16 amino acids. Germline V gene data show CDR1 as SEHNR and CDR2 as FQNEAQ (reference sequence). The sample comes from a study of T cells of healthy individuals. TCRdb reanalysed the 5' RACE reads using MiXCR and keeps one entry per CDR3 protein. This table holds about 100,000 distinct CDR3 sequences, 15% to 20% found once. This chain uses TRBV7-9 with TRBJ1-1, with 8 bases matching TRBD1. This TCR came from a human donor in good health. CDR3 DNA sequence: TGTGCCAGCAGCCCTAGACAGGGGCAGGTGAACACTGAAGCTTTCTTT. It encodes CASSPRQGQVNTEAFF.